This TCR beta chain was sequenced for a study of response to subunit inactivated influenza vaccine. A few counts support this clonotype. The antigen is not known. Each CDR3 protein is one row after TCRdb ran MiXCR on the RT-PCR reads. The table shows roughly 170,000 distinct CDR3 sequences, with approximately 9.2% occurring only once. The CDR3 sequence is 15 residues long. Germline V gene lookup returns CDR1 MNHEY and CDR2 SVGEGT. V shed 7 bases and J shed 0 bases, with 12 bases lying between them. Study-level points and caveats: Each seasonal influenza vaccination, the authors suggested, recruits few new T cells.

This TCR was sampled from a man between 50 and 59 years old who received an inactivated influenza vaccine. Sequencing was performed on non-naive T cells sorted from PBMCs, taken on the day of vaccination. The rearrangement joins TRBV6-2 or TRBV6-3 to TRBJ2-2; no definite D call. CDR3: CASKKSQANTGELFF. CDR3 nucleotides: TGTGCCAGCAAGAAGTCCCAAGCGAACACCGGGGAGCTGTTTTTT.